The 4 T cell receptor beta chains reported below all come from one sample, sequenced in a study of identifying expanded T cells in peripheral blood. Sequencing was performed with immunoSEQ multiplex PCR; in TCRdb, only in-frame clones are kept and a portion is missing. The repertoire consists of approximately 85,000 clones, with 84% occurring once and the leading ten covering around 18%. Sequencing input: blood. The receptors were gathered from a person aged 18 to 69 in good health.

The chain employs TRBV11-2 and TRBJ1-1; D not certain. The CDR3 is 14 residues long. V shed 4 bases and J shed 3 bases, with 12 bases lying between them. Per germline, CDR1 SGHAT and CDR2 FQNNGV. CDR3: CASSSTLEYTEAFF. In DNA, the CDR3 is TGTGCCAGCAGCTCTACACTTGAATACACTGAAGCTTTCTTT.

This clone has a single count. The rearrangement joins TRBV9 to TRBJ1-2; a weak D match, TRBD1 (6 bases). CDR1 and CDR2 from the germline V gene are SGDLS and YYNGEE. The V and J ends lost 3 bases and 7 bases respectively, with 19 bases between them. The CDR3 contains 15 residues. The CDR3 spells CASSDRDLGFRGYTF. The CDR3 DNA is TGTGCCAGCAGCGACAGGGACCTAGGGTTTCGTGGCTACACCTTC.

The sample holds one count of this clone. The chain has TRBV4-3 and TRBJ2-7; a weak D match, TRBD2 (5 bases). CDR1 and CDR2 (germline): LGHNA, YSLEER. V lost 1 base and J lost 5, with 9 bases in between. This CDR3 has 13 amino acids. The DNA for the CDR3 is TGCGCCAGCAGCCAAGTCTTCGGGAACGAGCAGTACTTC. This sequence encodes CASSQVFGNEQYF.

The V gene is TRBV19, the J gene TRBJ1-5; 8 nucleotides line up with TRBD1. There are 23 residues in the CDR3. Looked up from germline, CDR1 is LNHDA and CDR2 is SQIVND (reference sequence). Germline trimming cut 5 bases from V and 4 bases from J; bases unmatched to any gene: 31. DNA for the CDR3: TGTGCCAGTAGTGCAACCGGACAGGGAGAGTTGAAGGGCGCCCTTCGCCCTAATCAGCCCCAGCATTTT. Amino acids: CASSATGQGELKGALRPNQPQHF.